These T cell receptor beta chains were read from a single sample in a study of blood T cell repertoires in COVID-19. Data came from immunoSEQ multiplex PCR; TCRdb stores just in-frame clones and leaves some out. In the table there are about 330,000 clones, under 95% of which are singletons. Material for sequencing was PBMCs or T cells enriched from blood (not recorded which). The receptors originated from a woman aged 30 to 39 who had recovered from COVID-19. Both conserved end residues are trimmed from each CDR3.

>TRBJ1-2|TRBV4-2
ASSPDPGTSYGYT
>TRBJ2-5|TRBV11-2
ASSLEVAGPLETQY
>TRBJ2-7|TRBV11-2
ASSAQRFSYEQY
>TRBJ2-3|TRBV7-2
ASSLVTGDTQY
>TRBJ2-2|TRBV13
ASSLASSSGELF
>TRBJ1-4|TRBV6-2/TRBV6-3
ASSRTGITNEKLF
>TRBJ2-2|TRBV18
ASSPAANTGELF
>TRBJ2-5|TRBV4-2
ASSQDGGGRQRGTQY
>TRBJ2-5|TRBV7-2
ASSTRTGAETQY
>TRBJ1-3|TRBV6-5
ASQVQSQNTIY
>TRBJ2-7|TRBV18
ASSPPTHTYEQY
>TRBJ2-1|TRBV6-2/TRBV6-3
ASSQIAGVIYNEQF
>TRBJ1-2|TRBV28
ASRNAGTGNYGYT
>TRBJ2-7|TRBV27
ASRPGTPHYEQY
>TRBJ1-5|TRBV28
ASRPYGTANQPQH
>TRBJ1-3|TRBV5-8
ASSYGQKGDTIY